The text below deals with one TCR beta chain. Many counts were recorded for this clonotype. Its antigen target is currently unknown. No per-base quality is available; no much larger clone lies one base away. There are 14 amino acids in the CDR3, from cysteine to phenylalanine inclusive. The read is trimmed to its CDR3 DNA, 42 bases read in frame from base 1. V loses 6 bases of germline sequence and J loses 2 bases, and the interval between the two ends is 17 bases. The germline V gene (reference sequence) supplies CDR1 DFQATT and CDR2 SNEGSKA. These data are taken from a study of prognosis after radiotherapy for stage I lung cancer (dated by TCRdb to the early 2020s). Regarding the research as a whole: Between April 2018 and early 2019, 15 to 20 patients with stage I NSCLC were enrolled in Nanjing, China. Four to six patients had oligometastatic NSCLC after their primary tumor was surgically resected, and fourteen patients had newly diagnosed primary stage I lung tumors. Every patient was regarded as medically inoperable, because of comorbidities in 11 to 12 cases and refusal of surgery in over five cases. The cohort was made up of roughly 13 men and about 6 women, with a median age of approximately 74 years and an age range of 53 to 84 years. On tumor histology, fewer than 15 patients had adenocarcinoma and about seven had squamous cell carcinoma. SBRT was delivered in 3 to 5 fractions with a biologically effective dose of at least 100 Gy, and image-guided IMRT or VMAT was used for delivery. Concurrent therapy was not administered to any patient alongside SBRT. About 20% of the 19 patients developed distant metastases after SBRT, at a median of around seven months; the other 15 showed no significant progression. This study profiled peripheral blood TCR beta repertoires from stage I NSCLC patients before and after stereotactic body radiotherapy and linked the repertoires to distant failure. A total of around 38 blood samples from around 19 patients were sequenced, with one sample obtained before and one obtained after SBRT for each patient. The paper's findings and limits, for the study overall: Whether the expanded TCR clones were tumor-specific was not determined. The small cohort and short follow-up limited the study, so independent validation of the findings is needed. All reported P values were unadjusted for multiple comparisons. A decrease in unique TCR clone counts was observed after SBRT (median around 10,000 before versus several thousand after; Wilcoxon paired P=0.011). TRBV and TRBJ usage frequencies reportedly varied with metastasis status, involving two V genes at baseline and about 10 V and two J genes after SBRT. Post-SBRT Shannon entropy and its change from baseline were lower in patients who developed distant metastases; baseline Shannon entropy was not associated with metastases.

No patient had a history of other malignancies or prior chemotherapy or radiotherapy, and all had node-negative disease on CT and PET/CT. At each of two time points, about 6.3 milliliters of peripheral venous blood were collected in EDTA tubes. Ficoll-Paque Plus density-gradient centrifugation was used to isolate PBMCs. Samples were stored at -80°C immediately after collection until analysis. The TCR beta CDR3 region was amplified from genomic DNA by two rounds of multiplex PCR. The first PCR round used primers specific to each TRBV and TRBJ gene, and the primer sequences were filed in Chinese patent CN105087789A. The second PCR round used universal primers. The Roche High Pure PCR Template Preparation Kit was used to extract genomic DNA from the frozen PBMCs. An Illumina HiSeq 3000 was used to sequence the libraries paired-end with 151 bp reads. Turning to the authors' computational methods: CutAdapt was used to discard raw reads that did not contain the multiplex PCR primer sequences. Using PEAR, the high-quality paired reads were merged into contigs. By aligning each contig to reference sequences, MiXCR assigned the TRB V, D and J gene segments to that contig. To remove sequencing errors, CDR3 sequences were clustered according to base quality and sequence similarity. Diversity was measured as Shannon entropy normalized by the natural log of productive TCR sequence number. Clonality was computed as one minus the ratio of Shannon entropy to the natural log of the number of unique clonotypes. Progression-free survival cut-offs for repertoire metrics were chosen using the Youden index of ROC curves, with analyses run in R 3.5.3. The raw public reads went through TCRdb reprocessing: fastp at Q25, MiXCR clone calling, in-frame beta chains kept. CDR3 protein duplicates are merged, each entry listing the most common genes and DNA. What appears here as the V and J calls and clone size reflects TCRdb's work, not the paper's. The sample contains some 28,000 distinct CDR3 sequences, approximately 31% of them found a single time. 12% of the sample is taken by the ten largest.

Source: PBMCs, taken before or after stereotactic body radiation therapy (not recorded which). This clonotype was obtained from a donor over 45 with non-small cell lung cancer. The chain joins TRBV20-1 to TRBJ2-7; 7 matching bases give a weak D call of TRBD1. CDR3 loop: CSAGRDSLTYEQYF. In nucleotides, the sequence is TGCAGTGCGGGGCGGGACAGCTTGACCTACGAGCAGTACTTC.